This T cell receptor (beta chain) derives from a study of blood T cell repertoires in COVID-19 (TCRdb year 2020). General notes on the study: Samples from collaborators originated in the United States, Italy and Spain and spanned both the acute and convalescent phases of COVID-19. The material from the prospective study consisted of cDNA or gDNA derived from T cells, B-cell-depleted T cells, or PBMCs. Samples were obtained from the ongoing ImmuneRACE study (first 160 participants) and from about 1,300 subjects provided by 6 global collaborators. Subjects who had been exposed to COVID-19, were actively infected with it, or had recovered from it provided the deeply sampled blood TCRbeta repertoires that made up the dataset. Sample metadata almost always included a de-identified subject ID, COVID-19 status, age in years and sex. The repertoires were released in a freely available public database intended as a resource for research on the immune response to SARS-CoV-2. Where available, HLA class I and class II types were taken from metadata supplied by the sample provider and were not determined by assay-based typing.

The CDR1 and CDR2 encoded by the germline V gene are SGHRS and YFSETQ. At the junction V is shortened by 0 bases and J by 2 bases, with 16 bases in between. The CDR3 numbers 17 residues from cysteine through phenylalanine. Only the CDR3 portion is preserved as DNA: 51 bases, with reading frame beginning at the first base. The paper as a whole reports these results and caveats: The amount of clinical and demographic metadata varied by source and participant and was provided uncurated.

About this clone: The antigen this receptor binds is unknown. The record has no base qualities; no much larger clone is one base away.

TCRbeta CDR3 regions were amplified from genomic DNA using the immunoSEQ Assay, a bias-controlled multiplex PCR. In the paper's pipeline: The number of nucleated cells in each sample was estimated from the amplification of reference gene primers within the assay. To quantify the absolute abundance of each unique TCRbeta CDR3 rearrangement, sequence reads were collapsed and filtered. Productive Simpson clonality was computed per sample as the square root of Simpson's diversity index over productive rearrangements. TCRdb retrieved this table from immuneACCESS and kept in-frame rearrangements only. Not all clones are present; in checked studies, unresolved V genes account for under half, and no reason is known for the remainder. The DNA was the basis for D and trimming; V, J and clone size are from that table. A total of tens of thousands of clones appear in this sample, roughly 85% of them only once. Approximately 9% of the sample is taken by the ten largest.

Whole blood was collected in K2EDTA tubes by collaborating institutions according to the institutions' own protocols. For TCRbeta analysis, collaborators shipped samples as frozen whole blood, isolated PBMCs, or DNA extracted from either of those sample types. The sequence was obtained from a human donor with active COVID-19. The donor label of this sample is uncertain. The sequencing sample was made of peripheral blood. The chain was built from TRBV5-1 and TRBJ2-3; TRBD2 is possibly the D segment (6 matching bases). The DNA sequence follows: TGCGCCAGCAGCTTGGGTTGGAGGGCCAGGATCACAGATACGCAGTATTTT. It is translated as CASSLGWRARITDTQYF.